The TCR beta chain under discussion was sequenced for a study of CD8 T cell repertoires and HIV-1 epitope variants. About the research overall: Epitopes were three Gag families plus Nef HW9 and YT9. General observations from the study: The assay identified only TCR beta chains of antigen-proliferating T cells.

Germline-derived CDR1 and CDR2 are LNHDA and SQIVND (reference sequence). The length of the CDR3 is 16 residues. V was shortened by 4 bases and J by 1 base, with 17 bases between the two germline ends. Data came from immunoSEQ multiplex PCR; TCRdb stores just in-frame clones and leaves some out. The sample holds about 5,600 clones; around 62% are singletons and the top ten take around 40%. With respect to this clone: Its antigen remains unknown.

This receptor was identified in a male donor with HIV. Sequenced input: cultured CD8+ T cells derived from PBMCs. This sequence joins TRBV19 and TRBJ2-7; D is unclear. The CDR3 sequence: CASSNAHDSPSYEQYF. Written as DNA, the CDR3 is TGTGCCAGTAGTAACGCTCACGACTCACCTTCCTACGAGCAGTACTTC.